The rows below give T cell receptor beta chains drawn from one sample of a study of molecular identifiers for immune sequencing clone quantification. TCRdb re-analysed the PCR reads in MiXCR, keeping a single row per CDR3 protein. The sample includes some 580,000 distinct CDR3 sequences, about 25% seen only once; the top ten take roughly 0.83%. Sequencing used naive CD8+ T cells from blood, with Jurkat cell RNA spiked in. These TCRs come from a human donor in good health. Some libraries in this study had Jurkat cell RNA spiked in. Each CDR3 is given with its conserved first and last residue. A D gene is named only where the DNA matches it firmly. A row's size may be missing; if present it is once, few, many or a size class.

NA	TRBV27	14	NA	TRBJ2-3	CASSLGIGTDTQYF	TGTGCCAGCAGTTTAGGGATCGGCACAGATACGCAGTATTTT
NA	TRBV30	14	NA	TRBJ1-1	CAWSVRGFGTEAFF	TGTGCCTGGAGTGTACGTGGGTTTGGCACTGAAGCTTTCTTT
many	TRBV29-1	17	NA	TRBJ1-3	CSVEYAAAYPSGNTIYF	TGCAGCGTTGAATATGCGGCAGCTTACCCCTCTGGAAACACCATATATTTT
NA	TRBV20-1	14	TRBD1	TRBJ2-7	CSADKGQGSYEQYF	TGCAGTGCAGACAAGGGACAGGGTTCCTACGAGCAGTACTTC
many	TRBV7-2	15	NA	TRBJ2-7	CASSFMGGYSYEQYF	TGTGCCAGCAGCTTCATGGGCGGATACTCCTACGAGCAGTACTTC
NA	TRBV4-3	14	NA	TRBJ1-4	CARGPDERDEKLFF	TGCGCCCGCGGCCCAGACGAACGGGATGAAAAACTGTTTTTT
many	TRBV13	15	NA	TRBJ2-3	CASRNRQASTDTQYF	TGTGCCAGCAGAAACCGACAGGCAAGCACAGATACGCAGTATTTT
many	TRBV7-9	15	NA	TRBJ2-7	CASSLYRQTDYEQYF	TGTGCCAGCAGCTTATACCGACAGACTGACTACGAGCAGTACTTC
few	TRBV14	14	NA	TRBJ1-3	CASSQAWRGNTIYF	TGTGCCAGCAGCCAAGCTTGGCGGGGAAACACCATATATTTT
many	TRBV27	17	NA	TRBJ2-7	CASSGYPQGGSSYEQYF	TGTGCCAGCAGCGGATACCCACAGGGCGGGAGCTCCTACGAGCAGTACTTC
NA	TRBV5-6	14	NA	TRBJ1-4	CASSSQGPNEKLFF	TGTGCCAGCAGCTCACAGGGACCTAATGAAAAACTGTTTTTT
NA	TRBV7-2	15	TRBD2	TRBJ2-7	CASSLTSMSSYEQYF	TGTGCCAGCAGCCTGACTAGCATGAGCTCCTACGAGCAGTACTTC
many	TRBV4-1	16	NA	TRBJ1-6	CASSQDQSWVNSPLHF	TGCGCCAGCAGCCAAGATCAGTCATGGGTTAATTCACCCCTCCACTTT
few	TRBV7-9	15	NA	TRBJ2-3	CASSPLGLRADTQYF	TGTGCCAGCAGCCCACTGGGCCTCCGGGCAGATACGCAGTATTTT
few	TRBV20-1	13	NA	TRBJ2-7	CSARDLESYEQYF	TGCAGTGCTAGAGATCTCGAGAGCTACGAGCAGTACTTC
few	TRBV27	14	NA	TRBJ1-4	CASAWGPTNEKLFF	TGTGCCAGCGCGTGGGGGCCAACTAATGAAAAACTGTTTTTT
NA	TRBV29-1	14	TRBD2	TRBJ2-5	CSVEGGGREAPQYF	TGCAGCGTTGAGGGCGGGGGTAGAGAAGCGCCCCAGTACTTC
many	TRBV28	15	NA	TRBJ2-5	CASSYRAMYQETQYF	TGTGCCAGCAGTTATAGAGCCATGTACCAAGAGACCCAGTACTTC
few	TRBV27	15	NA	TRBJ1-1	CASRPGTLFSTEAFF	TGTGCCAGCAGGCCCGGGACACTATTTTCCACTGAAGCTTTCTTT
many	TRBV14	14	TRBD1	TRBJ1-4	CASSQVGTGEKLFF	TGTGCCAGCAGCCAAGTGGGGACAGGTGAAAAACTGTTTTTT
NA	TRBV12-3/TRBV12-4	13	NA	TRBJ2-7	CASSFPGTTERYF	TGTGCCAGCAGTTTCCCGGGGACCACCGAGCGGTACTTC
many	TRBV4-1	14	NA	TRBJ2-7	CASSHAGAGGEQYF	TGCGCCAGCAGCCATGCGGGGGCAGGAGGAGAGCAGTACTTC
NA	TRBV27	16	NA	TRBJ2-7	CASSSRKGGPTYEQYF	TGTGCCAGCAGTTCCAGGAAGGGGGGGCCCACCTACGAGCAGTACTTC
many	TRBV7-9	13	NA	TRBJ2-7	CASSWDLSGEQYF	TGTGCCAGCAGCTGGGACCTAAGCGGCGAGCAGTACTTC
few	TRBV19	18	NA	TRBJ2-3	CASSIDETSFRGTDTQYF	TGTGCCAGTAGTATAGATGAAACTAGTTTTCGCGGCACAGATACGCAGTATTTT
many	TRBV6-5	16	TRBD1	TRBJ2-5	CASSYGTGGRQETQYF	TGTGCCAGCAGTTATGGGACAGGGGGGAGGCAAGAGACCCAGTACTTC
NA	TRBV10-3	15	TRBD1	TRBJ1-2	CAISESTGLHYGYTF	TGTGCCATCAGTGAGTCGACAGGGTTGCACTATGGCTACACCTTC
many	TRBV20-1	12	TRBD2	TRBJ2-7	CSARGRESEQYF	TGCAGTGCTAGGGGGCGGGAGAGCGAGCAGTACTTC
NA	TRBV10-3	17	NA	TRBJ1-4	CAICDPTTGGTNEKLFF	TGTGCCATCTGTGACCCTACGACAGGCGGCACTAATGAAAAACTGTTTTTT
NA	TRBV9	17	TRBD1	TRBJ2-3	CASSTGTGPSDGDTQYF	TGTGCCAGCAGCACGGGGACAGGGCCAAGCGATGGGGATACGCAGTATTTT
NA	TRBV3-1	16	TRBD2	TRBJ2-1	CASSPLGGTTYNEQFF	TGTGCCAGCAGCCCCCTGGGCGGGACTACCTACAATGAGCAGTTCTTC
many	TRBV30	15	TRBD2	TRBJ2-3	CAWKGLAGFADTQYF	TGTGCCTGGAAGGGACTAGCGGGATTTGCAGATACGCAGTATTTT
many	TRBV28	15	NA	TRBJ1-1	CASSFPGPLNTEAFF	TGTGCCAGCAGTTTCCCAGGTCCCTTGAACACTGAAGCTTTCTTT
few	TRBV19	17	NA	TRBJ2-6	CASSRDVLGSGANVLTF	TGTGCCAGTAGCCGGGACGTTTTGGGCTCTGGGGCCAACGTCCTGACTTTC
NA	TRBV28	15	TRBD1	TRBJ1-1	CAGSLATGGEVEAFF	TGTGCCGGCAGTCTAGCGACAGGGGGCGAAGTTGAAGCTTTCTTT
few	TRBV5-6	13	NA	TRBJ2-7	CASSERLAYEQYF	TGTGCCAGCAGCGAGCGGCTAGCCTACGAGCAGTACTTC
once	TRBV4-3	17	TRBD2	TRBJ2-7	CASSQVSVAGGTYEQYF	TGCGCCAGCAGCCAAGTCTCGGTAGCGGGAGGAACCTACGAGCAGTACTTC
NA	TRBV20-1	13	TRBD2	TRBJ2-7	CSALAGFSYEQYF	TGCAGTGCTTTAGCGGGATTCTCCTACGAGCAGTACTTC
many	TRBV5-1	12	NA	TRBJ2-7	CASSTSGNEQYF	TGCGCCAGCAGCACGTCGGGTAACGAGCAGTACTTC
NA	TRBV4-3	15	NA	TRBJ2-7	CASSQGSGKGYEQYF	TGCGCCAGCAGCCAAGGTTCAGGGAAAGGCTACGAGCAGTACTTC
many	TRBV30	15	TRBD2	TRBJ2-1	CAWSTGTIPRDEQFF	TGTGCCTGGAGTACCGGGACTATCCCTCGCGATGAGCAGTTCTTC
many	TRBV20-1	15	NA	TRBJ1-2	CSASHPQGAVYGYTF	TGCAGTGCTAGCCACCCTCAGGGCGCGGTCTATGGCTACACCTTC
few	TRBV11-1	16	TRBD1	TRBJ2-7	CASSLFRGGSSYEQYF	TGTGCCAGCAGCTTATTTAGAGGGGGCAGCTCCTACGAGCAGTACTTC